The 25 T cell receptor beta chains listed next were all sequenced from one sample in a study of blood T cells in healthy people across ages. A sample-barcoded 5' primer and a J-beta primer mix were used in a second PCR of roughly 6 to 11 cycles. TCRdb used MiXCR to reprocess the 5' RACE reads, holding one entry per CDR3 protein. This repertoire shows 1.5 million to 2 million distinct CDR3 sequences, 28% found once; its top ten account for 7.7%. The specimen was blood. All receptors come from a woman in her twenties or thirties in good health.

The chain uses TRBV4-1 and TRBJ1-6; D call uncertain. Trimming shortened V by 1 base and J by 9 bases, and 13 bases separated the two germline ends. The CDR3 covers 15 residues. In germline, CDR1 is MGHRA, CDR2 YSYEKL. CDR3 sequence (DNA): TGCGCCAGCAGCCAAGTAATAGGGTCTACTTCACCCCTCCACTTT. This gives the protein CASSQVIGSTSPLHF.

This clonotype appeared a few times. The chain employs TRBV29-1 and TRBJ1-4; D remains ambiguous. The CDR3 is 11 amino acids. Trimming left V 4 bases short and J 5 bases short, with 5 bases between. In germline, CDR1 is SQVTM, CDR2 ANQGSEA. The CDR3 DNA is TGCAGCGTTGGTGCCAATGAAAAACTGTTTTTT. It translates to CSVGANEKLFF.

Points on this clonotype: This may come from a read error, since a much larger clone is one base off. J is TRBJ2-3 and V is TRBV5-6; tentative D call: TRBD1 (6 bases). Trimming took off 0 bases at V and 2 bases at J, with 10 bases between the two ends. CDR1 and CDR2 (germline): SGHDT, YYEEEE. The CDR3 has 15 residues. CDR3 sequence: CASSLAYRDTDTQYF. The CDR3 coding sequence is TGTGCCAGCAGCTTGGCGTACAGGGACACAGATACGCAGTATTTT.

In this sample, this clonotype turned up a few times. The gene calls are TRBV6-4 and TRBJ2-1; D uncertain. The CDR3 is 14 amino acids. Germline CDR1 MRHNA, CDR2 SNTAGT. V was pared by 3 bases and J by 2 bases, with 8 bases between. CDR3 sequence: CASSEDGTYNEQFF. The CDR3 DNA reads TGTGCCAGCAGTGAGGACGGCACCTACAATGAGCAGTTCTTC.

This chain uses TRBV7-2 with TRBJ2-4; 8 nucleotides match TRBD2. CDR3 length equals 12 residues. Germline values: CDR1 SGHTA, CDR2 FQGNSA. J was trimmed by 13 bases and V by 4 bases; bases with no gene match: 6. CDR3 DNA sequence: TGTGCCAGCAGCTCGGGGGGGCTCCACCAGTACTTC. Amino acid sequence: CASSSGGLHQYF. Based on the CDR3 plus reference TRBV7-2 and TRBJ2-4, the full variable domain is GAGVSQSPSNKVTEKGKDVELRCDPISGHTALYWYRQSLGQGLEFLIYFQGNSAPDKSGLPSDRFSAERTGGSVSTLTIQRTQQEDSAVYLCASSSGGLHQYFGAGTRLSVL.

This chain links TRBV18 with TRBJ2-1; 14 nucleotides agree with TRBD2. The CDR3 is made up of 17 amino acids. V lost 0 bases to trimming and J lost 6 bases; unmatched junction nucleotides: 4. Germline CDR1 reads KGHSH; CDR2 reads LQKENI. This chain's CDR3 is CASSPPTSGRVGNEQFF. The DNA of the CDR3 is TGTGCCAGCTCACCACCGACTAGCGGGAGGGTTGGCAATGAGCAGTTCTTC.

This clonotype was seen a handful of times. V and J are TRBV30 and TRBJ1-6, with D unclear. V lost 8 bases to trimming and J lost 5 bases, with 16 bases between them. The CDR3 length is 14 residues. Germline lookup yields CDR1 GTSNPN and CDR2 SVGIG (reference sequence). As DNA, the CDR3 is TGTGCCACGAGGGCCGCGGGCAATAATTCACCCCTCCACTTT. Encoded protein: CATRAAGNNSPLHF.

DNA for the CDR3: TGTGCCAGCAGCCAGGATAGCCCAGGGGTAGGGGAGACCCAGTACTTC. This gives the protein CASSQDSPGVGETQYF. J is TRBJ2-5 and V is TRBV4-2; tentative D call: TRBD1 (6 bases). CDR3 length equals 16 residues. Looked up from germline, CDR1 is LGHNA and CDR2 is YNFKEQ. V shed 3 bases and J shed 5 bases, with 19 bases lying between them.

This clonotype was seen a handful of times. The chain recombines TRBV14 with TRBJ2-1; perhaps TRBD1 as D (7 bases). The V end lost 8 bases, the J end lost 2 bases, and 16 bases lay between the germline ends. Germline lookup yields CDR1 SGHDN and CDR2 FVKESK. There are 15 residues in the CDR3. CDR3 DNA: TGTGCCAGCCAGGACGGAGGGGGCGCCTACAATGAGCAGTTCTTC. Its protein product is CASQDGGGAYNEQFF.

This clonotype was counted many times. The chain carries TRBV4-3 and TRBJ2-3, with 8 positions matching TRBD2. The germline gives CDR1 LGHNA, CDR2 YSLEER. After removal of 0 bases from V and 0 bases from J, the junction contained 8 bases not matched to a gene. The CDR3 covers 18 residues. CDR3 sequence: CASSQDLTSGESTDTQYF. The CDR3, as DNA: TGCGCCAGCAGCCAAGATCTTACTAGCGGAGAAAGCACAGATACGCAGTATTTT.

The chain joins TRBV5-5 to TRBJ1-3; perhaps TRBD1 as D (6 bases). The germline gives CDR1 SGHKS, CDR2 YYEKEE (reference sequence). The CDR3 loop spans 15 amino acids. V gave up 4 bases and J gave up 0 bases, with 11 bases separating them. CDR3 sequence (DNA): TGTGCCAGCAGCGACCTGACAGGCTCTGGAAACACCATATATTTT. Translated, it gives CASSDLTGSGNTIYF.

This clonotype came up many times. The CDR3 reads CASRPAGTGIYEQYF. CDR3 in DNA: TGTGCCAGCAGACCTGCCGGGACAGGGATTTACGAGCAGTACTTC. The chain couples TRBV12-3 or TRBV12-4 to TRBJ2-7, with 9 bases that match TRBD1. V lost 6 bases and J lost 4; bases outside the gene matches: 10. This CDR3 has 15 residues.

Comments on this clonotype: This may come from a read error, since a much larger clone is one base off. This rearrangement joins TRBV12-3 or TRBV12-4 to TRBJ2-1, with D hard to call. Between the trimmed V and J ends, which lost 5 bases and 8 bases, there was a span of 10 bases. The CDR3 consists of 12 residues. Here the CDR3 DNA reads TGTGCCAGCAGTGGACGATGCTATGAGCAGTTCTTC. Translating gives CASSGRCYEQFF.

This clonotype appeared a few times. The rearrangement joins TRBV7-9 to TRBJ1-4, with a tentative D call TRBD1 (5 bases). This CDR3 is 14 amino acids long. Germline V gives CDR1 SEHNR, CDR2 FQNEAQ (reference sequence). Trimming pared 5 bases from V and 8 bases from J, leaving 15 bases between. CDR3 amino acids: CASSLQAGREKLFF. The DNA for the CDR3 is TGTGCCAGCAGCCTACAGGCCGGCAGGGAAAAACTGTTTTTT.

DNA of the CDR3: TGTGCCTGGAGTGTTCAACCGCACGAGCAGTACTTC. It is translated as CAWSVQPHEQYF. The chain combines TRBV30 with TRBJ2-7; D uncertain. Germline V CDR1 and CDR2: GTSNPN, SVGIG (reference sequence). Trimming removed 0 bases from V and 5 bases from J, with 8 bases in between. The CDR3 is made up of 12 amino acids.

The table lists this clonotype with a few counts. The CDR3 sequence is CASSQGWRQGEDEQYF. The CDR3 nucleotides are TGTGCCAGCAGCCAAGGTTGGAGACAGGGAGAGGACGAGCAGTACTTC. The chain recombines TRBV3-1 with TRBJ2-7; 7 bases fit TRBD1. CDR1 is LGHDT and CDR2 is YNNKEL in the germline V gene (reference sequence). This CDR3 spans 16 amino acids. The junction had 11 bases not matched to a gene; V was cut back by 1 base and J by 5 bases.

This chain uses TRBV18 with TRBJ2-2, with D tentatively TRBD1 (5 bases). V lost 3 bases to trimming and J lost 1 base, with 21 bases between them. The V gene's germline CDR1 is KGHSH and CDR2 LQKENI. The CDR3 is 19 amino acids. CDR3 coding DNA: TGTGCCAGCTCACCGGCCTCCTCGGCAAGGGGTTTGAACACCGGGGAGCTGTTTTTT. Translation gives CASSPASSARGLNTGELFF.

V gene TRBV20-1 combines with J gene TRBJ2-1; D not certain. The length of the CDR3 is 12 residues. Germline CDR1 is DFQATT and CDR2 is SNEGSKA (reference sequence). The CDR3 region has the DNA TGCAGGGCTGCCCTCCTTCCGTCAGGGCAGTTCTTC. Its translation: CRAALLPSGQFF.

This clonotype was seen only a few times. This sequence joins TRBV7-2 and TRBJ2-1; 9 bases fit TRBD2. This CDR3 region has 15 residues. Germline CDR1 SGHTA, CDR2 FQGNSA. J lost 6 bases, V lost 5 bases, and 8 bases had no gene match. CDR3 region: CASSPGLATANEQFF. The DNA of the CDR3 is TGTGCCAGCAGCCCGGGACTAGCAACCGCCAATGAGCAGTTCTTC. Together with reference TRBV7-2 and TRBJ2-1, the CDR3 gives the full variable domain: GAGVSQSPSNKVTEKGKDVELRCDPISGHTALYWYRQSLGQGLEFLIYFQGNSAPDKSGLPSDRFSAERTGGSVSTLTIQRTQQEDSAVYLCASSPGLATANEQFFGPGTRLTVL.

This chain links TRBV20-1 with TRBJ1-1; TRBD1 is a possible D gene (5 bases). Germline V gene sequence: CDR1 DFQATT, CDR2 SNEGSKA (reference sequence). Trimming took off 0 bases at V and 5 bases at J, with 10 bases between the two ends. The CDR3 consists of 13 residues. The CDR3 protein is CSARDWRGTEAFF. The CDR3 coding sequence is TGCAGTGCTAGAGATTGGAGGGGAACTGAAGCTTTCTTT.

This chain uses TRBV10-3 with TRBJ2-3; D is possibly TRBD2 (6 bases). CDR3 length equals 15 residues. V shed 7 bases and J shed 3 bases, with 17 bases lying between them. Germline CDR1 ENHRY, CDR2 SYGVKD. The CDR3 reads CAIMAGGLLTDTQYF. The DNA of the CDR3 is TGTGCCATCATGGCCGGGGGACTCTTGACAGATACGCAGTATTTT.

This clonotype was observed a handful of times. The V and J genes are TRBV7-9 and TRBJ1-1, with D tentatively TRBD1 (5 bases). Germline V gene sequence: CDR1 SEHNR, CDR2 FQNEAQ (reference sequence). The V and J ends lost 5 bases and 0 bases respectively, with 10 bases between them. The CDR3 sequence is 14 residues long. In nucleotides, the CDR3 is TGTGCCAGCAGCGAAAAGACAGTGAACACTGAAGCTTTCTTT. The encoded protein is CASSEKTVNTEAFF.

This clonotype was seen a handful of times. Mismatch with germline at one junction end may stem from a read error. The chain recombines TRBV7-2 with TRBJ2-3; 11 bases line up with TRBD2. Germline V gives CDR1 SGHTA, CDR2 FQGNSA. The length of the CDR3 is 18 residues. CDR3 DNA: TGTGTCAGCAGCTTTAGCGGGAGGGCACATTCTAGCACAGATACGCAGTATTTT. This translates into CVSSFSGRAHSSTDTQYF.

This clonotype has just a few counts. The chain joins TRBV3-1 to TRBJ2-7, with D maybe TRBD1 (6 bases). V was cut by 6 bases and J by 5 bases, with 17 bases left in between. Germline CDR1 is LGHDT and CDR2 is YNNKEL (reference sequence). The CDR3 covers 14 residues. CDR3 bases: TGTGCCAGCAGTCTACAGGGAAGGGTCCACGAGCAGTACTTC. Its protein is CASSLQGRVHEQYF.

This sequence joins TRBV6-5 and TRBJ2-7; 7 bases agree with TRBD1. The CDR3 is 14 residues long. J gave up 5 bases and V 5 bases, and 9 bases lay outside the gene matches. Germline V gene lookup returns CDR1 MNHEY and CDR2 SVGAGI. The CDR3 reads CASSLQGNQDEQYF. The CDR3 DNA follows: TGTGCCAGCAGTCTACAGGGGAATCAGGACGAGCAGTACTTC.